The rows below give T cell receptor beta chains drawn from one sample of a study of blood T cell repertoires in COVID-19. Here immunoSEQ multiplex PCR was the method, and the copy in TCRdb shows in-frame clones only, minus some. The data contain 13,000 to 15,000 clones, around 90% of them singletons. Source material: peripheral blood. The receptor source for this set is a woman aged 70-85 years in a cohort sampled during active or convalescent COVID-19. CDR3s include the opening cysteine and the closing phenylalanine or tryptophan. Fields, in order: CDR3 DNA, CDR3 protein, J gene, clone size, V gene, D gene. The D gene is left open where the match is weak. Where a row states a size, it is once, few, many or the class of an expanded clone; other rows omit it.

cdr3_nt: TGTGCCAGCAACACAGGGGTTAATCAGCCCCAGCATTTT; cdr3_aa: CASNTGVNQPQHF; j_call: TRBJ1-5; clone_size: -; v_call: TRBV12-3/TRBV12-4; d_call: TRBD1
cdr3_nt: TGTGCCAGCAGCCCCCCACGGGGTCCCCCCTCCTACGAGCAGTACTTC; cdr3_aa: CASSPPRGPPSYEQYF; j_call: TRBJ2-7; clone_size: -; v_call: TRBV3-1/TRBV3-2; d_call: -
cdr3_nt: TGCGCCAGCAGCCGAGGACGTAGCGGGGGGGCGGGAGAGACCCAGTACTTC; cdr3_aa: CASSRGRSGGAGETQYF; j_call: TRBJ2-5; clone_size: -; v_call: TRBV4-1; d_call: TRBD2
cdr3_nt: TGTGCCAGCAGCTTAACCGGGGAACATTTTCAGCCCCAGCATTTT; cdr3_aa: CASSLTGEHFQPQHF; j_call: TRBJ1-5; clone_size: -; v_call: TRBV7-8; d_call: -
cdr3_nt: TGTGCCATCAGTGAGTCTGGGGCTAGCACAGATACGCAGTATTTT; cdr3_aa: CAISESGASTDTQYF; j_call: TRBJ2-3; clone_size: -; v_call: TRBV10-3; d_call: -
cdr3_nt: TGTGCCAGCAGTGACAGGGCGACCCGGCAGTTCTTC; cdr3_aa: CASSDRATRQFF; j_call: TRBJ2-1; clone_size: -; v_call: TRBV25-1; d_call: -
cdr3_nt: TGTGCCATCAGTGACCCGGGTAGGAGGCTTGGCGAGCAGTACTTC; cdr3_aa: CAISDPGRRLGEQYF; j_call: TRBJ2-7; clone_size: few; v_call: TRBV10-3; d_call: -
cdr3_nt: TGTGCCAGCAGTGAAATCTGGAGGAGCACAGATACGCAGTATTTT; cdr3_aa: CASSEIWRSTDTQYF; j_call: TRBJ2-3; clone_size: -; v_call: TRBV6-1; d_call: -
cdr3_nt: TGTGCCAGCAGCCAATCCGTAGGGGGTACTGAAGCTTTCTTT; cdr3_aa: CASSQSVGGTEAFF; j_call: TRBJ1-1; clone_size: -; v_call: TRBV3-1/TRBV3-2; d_call: -
cdr3_nt: TGTGCCAGCCGCGGAGAGACCCAGTACTTC; cdr3_aa: CASRGETQYF; j_call: TRBJ2-5; clone_size: once; v_call: TRBV19; d_call: -
cdr3_nt: TGCGCCAGCAGTTTCGGACTAGCGGGGGGAACAGATACGCAGTATTTT; cdr3_aa: CASSFGLAGGTDTQYF; j_call: TRBJ2-3; clone_size: -; v_call: TRBV4-1; d_call: TRBD2
cdr3_nt: TGCAGTGCTAGTGACGGGGGAGCCGGGAGTAATGAGCAGTTCTTC; cdr3_aa: CSASDGGAGSNEQFF; j_call: TRBJ2-1; clone_size: -; v_call: TRBV20-1; d_call: -
cdr3_nt: TGTGCCAGCAGCTCGACAGTGCGACTAGCCCAAAACATTCAGTACTTC; cdr3_aa: CASSSTVRLAQNIQYF; j_call: TRBJ2-4; clone_size: -; v_call: TRBV7-8; d_call: TRBD2
cdr3_nt: TGTGCCAGTAGTCCGGGGACTAGCGGGGGCACAGATACGCAGTATTTT; cdr3_aa: CASSPGTSGGTDTQYF; j_call: TRBJ2-3; clone_size: -; v_call: TRBV19; d_call: TRBD2
cdr3_nt: TGCAGCGTTGACCTTCGAGGAGGGGACACTGAAGCTTTCTTT; cdr3_aa: CSVDLRGGDTEAFF; j_call: TRBJ1-1; clone_size: -; v_call: TRBV29-1; d_call: -
cdr3_nt: TGTGCCAGCAGCACAGTGCTCAATCAGCCCCAGCATTTT; cdr3_aa: CASSTVLNQPQHF; j_call: TRBJ1-5; clone_size: -; v_call: TRBV6-6; d_call: -
cdr3_nt: TGTGCCAGCAGTTTCCGGGAGACCGGGGAGCTGTTTTTT; cdr3_aa: CASSFRETGELFF; j_call: TRBJ2-2; clone_size: -; v_call: TRBV2; d_call: -
cdr3_nt: TGTGCCAGTAGATTGCAGGGTGAGAATGAGCAGTTCTTC; cdr3_aa: CASRLQGENEQFF; j_call: TRBJ2-1; clone_size: -; v_call: TRBV19; d_call: -
cdr3_nt: TGCGCCAGCAGCCCAGGGGTTAGCAATCAGCCCCAGCATTTT; cdr3_aa: CASSPGVSNQPQHF; j_call: TRBJ1-5; clone_size: -; v_call: TRBV5-1; d_call: -
cdr3_nt: TGCGCCAGCAGCTTGGGGGACAGGGGTTACGAGCAGTACTTC; cdr3_aa: CASSLGDRGYEQYF; j_call: TRBJ2-7; clone_size: -; v_call: TRBV5-1; d_call: TRBD1
cdr3_nt: TGCGCCAGCAGCCAAGTCGGGTTACGGACGCAGTATTTT; cdr3_aa: CASSQVGLRTQYF; j_call: TRBJ2-3; clone_size: -; v_call: TRBV4-1; d_call: -
cdr3_nt: TGTGCCAGCAGTGGCGACAGCTCCTACGAGCAGTACTTC; cdr3_aa: CASSGDSSYEQYF; j_call: TRBJ2-7; clone_size: -; v_call: TRBV12-3/TRBV12-4; d_call: -
cdr3_nt: TGTGCCAGCAGTTACCCAATCATGAGTCGGACATATAACTATGGCTACACCTTC; cdr3_aa: CASSYPIMSRTYNYGYTF; j_call: TRBJ1-2; clone_size: -; v_call: TRBV6-2/TRBV6-3; d_call: -
cdr3_nt: TGTGCCATCAGTGAGAACAACTACGAGCAGTACTTC; cdr3_aa: CAISENNYEQYF; j_call: TRBJ2-7; clone_size: once; v_call: TRBV10-3; d_call: -
cdr3_nt: TGCGCCAGCAGCTTCTCCGGGCAGGGGGCCGGGGAGCTGTTTTTT; cdr3_aa: CASSFSGQGAGELFF; j_call: TRBJ2-2; clone_size: -; v_call: TRBV5-1; d_call: TRBD1
cdr3_nt: TGTGCCAGCAGTTTATACGGGGAAGGGACTGAAGCTTTCTTT; cdr3_aa: CASSLYGEGTEAFF; j_call: TRBJ1-1; clone_size: -; v_call: TRBV28; d_call: -
cdr3_nt: TGCGCCAGCAGCCGCACAGGGAGGGAAACTGAAGCTTTCTTT; cdr3_aa: CASSRTGRETEAFF; j_call: TRBJ1-1; clone_size: -; v_call: TRBV5-1; d_call: -
cdr3_nt: TGCGCCAGCAGCCCCCTAAGTGGTGGCAGGCTCTATGGCTACACCTTC; cdr3_aa: CASSPLSGGRLYGYTF; j_call: TRBJ1-2; clone_size: -; v_call: TRBV4-1; d_call: -
cdr3_nt: TGTGCCAGCTCCCCAACCACCATCTATGAGACCCAGTACTTC; cdr3_aa: CASSPTTIYETQYF; j_call: TRBJ2-5; clone_size: -; v_call: TRBV18; d_call: -
cdr3_nt: TGTGCCAGCAGCTCACGTCCGGGATTCTCTGGAAACACCATATATTTT; cdr3_aa: CASSSRPGFSGNTIYF; j_call: TRBJ1-3; clone_size: -; v_call: TRBV28; d_call: -
cdr3_nt: TGTGCCAGCTCACCGGGACAGGGTCCAGCTAACTATGGCTACACCTTC; cdr3_aa: CASSPGQGPANYGYTF; j_call: TRBJ1-2; clone_size: -; v_call: TRBV18; d_call: TRBD1
cdr3_nt: TGTGCCATCAGTGATGCGGGGGCCTACGAGCAGTACTTC; cdr3_aa: CAISDAGAYEQYF; j_call: TRBJ2-7; clone_size: -; v_call: TRBV10-3; d_call: TRBD2
cdr3_nt: TGTGCCAGCAGCCAGTCCAGGGGGAGAACTGAAGCTTTCTTT; cdr3_aa: CASSQSRGRTEAFF; j_call: TRBJ1-1; clone_size: -; v_call: TRBV3-1/TRBV3-2; d_call: TRBD1